The T cell receptor (beta chain) described here comes from a study of blood T cell repertoires in COVID-19. The CDR3 extends over 14 amino acids. Looked up from germline, CDR1 is SNHLY and CDR2 is FYNNEI. V lost 5 bases, J lost 0 bases, and 10 bases lay in between. Assay: immunoSEQ multiplex PCR; the TCRdb copy retains only in-frame clones and omits some. Of about 110,000 clones listed, roughly four fifths are singletons. The gene calls are TRBV2 and TRBJ1-2; a possible D gene is TRBD1 (5 bases). Sequenced sample: peripheral blood. The origin of this receptor is a woman aged 55-69 years with acute or convalescent COVID-19. This chain's CDR3 is CASSQTVSNYGYTF. The CDR3 DNA sequence: TGTGCCAGCAGTCAGACAGTTTCTAACTATGGCTACACCTTC.